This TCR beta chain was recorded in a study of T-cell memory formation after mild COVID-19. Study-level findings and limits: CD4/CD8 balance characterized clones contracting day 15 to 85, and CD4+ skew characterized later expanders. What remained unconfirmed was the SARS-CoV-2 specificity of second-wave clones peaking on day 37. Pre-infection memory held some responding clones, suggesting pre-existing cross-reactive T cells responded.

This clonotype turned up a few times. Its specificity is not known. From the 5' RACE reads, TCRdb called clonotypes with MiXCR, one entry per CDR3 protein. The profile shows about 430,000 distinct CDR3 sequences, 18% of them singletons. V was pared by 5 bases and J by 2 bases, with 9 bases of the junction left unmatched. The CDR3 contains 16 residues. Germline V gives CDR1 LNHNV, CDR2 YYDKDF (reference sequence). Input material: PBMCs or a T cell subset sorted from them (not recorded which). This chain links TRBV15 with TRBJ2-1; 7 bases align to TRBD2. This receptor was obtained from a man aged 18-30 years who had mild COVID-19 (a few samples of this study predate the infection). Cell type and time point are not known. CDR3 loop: CATSGGLAVTYNEQFF. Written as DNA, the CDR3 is TGTGCCACCAGCGGCGGGCTAGCGGTTACCTACAATGAGCAGTTCTTC.